The rows below give T cell receptor beta chains drawn from one sample of a study of T cell responses to AZD1222 COVID-19 vaccine. Measured with immunoSEQ multiplex PCR; TCRdb has only the in-frame clones, and not every one. The sample includes about 100,000 clones, 80% to 95% of them seen just once. This sample comprised peripheral blood, obtained on day 0 of AZD1222 vaccination. The receptors derive from an adult in good health. The conserved cysteine and the conserved F or W are not part of the CDR3 here. Each record gives: CDR3 protein, clone size, V gene. Clone size is stated in some rows and not others, as once, few, many or a class when expanded.

ASSLGRNTQY . TRBV7-2
ASSLDLGYRNTIY . TRBV11-2
ASSGGEQF . TRBV2
ASSYGTGEGFGQH once TRBV28
ASSIPGLAGFYEQY . TRBV7-2
ASSPGQGLNYGYT once TRBV27
ASSLWASGMTDTQY . TRBV27
ASSSPGLGFYEQY . TRBV28
TSSQVNPGTGVGYEQY . TRBV1
ATHRDFSYNEQF once TRBV27
SSGQQETQY . TRBV29-1
ASSRTLSGIPYEQY . TRBV4-1
SVEGDRLIYGYT once TRBV29-1
ASSLGSSNYEQY few TRBV5-1
ATSDREF once TRBV24-1
ASSSGPGVVVNTEAF few TRBV7-7
ASSFRQHLTDTQY . TRBV28
ASSYLTGVNQPQH . TRBV6-2/TRBV6-3
ASSVDRTGYEKLF . TRBV2
ASSPTGTEAF . TRBV5-4
AISGVSGSLAEQF once TRBV10-3
ASSQDWGGRGV . TRBV4-1
ASSSLSRDEQY . TRBV5-4
ASSLRVGTIAQH . TRBV28
ASSQDRKYEQY . TRBV4-2